These 26 T cell receptor beta chains originate from one sample sequenced in a study of T-cell reconstitution after alpha-beta-depleted transplantation in children. Preparation of the TCRbeta library was carried out with unique molecular identifiers. Via MiXCR, TCRdb re-called the PCR reads, giving one row per CDR3 protein. The sample comprises about 230,000 distinct CDR3 sequences, approximately 10% of which are singletons, and over 5.5% rests with the top ten. Sequenced here: PBMCs from the stem cell graft donor, sampled from the stem cell graft. These TCRs come from a human donor who donated a stem cell graft to a child with acute lymphoblastic leukemia.

The chain couples TRBV6-1 to TRBJ2-5, with 8 nucleotides matching TRBD1. Unmatched junction bases numbered 5, after V lost 6 bases and J lost 2 bases. Germline loops: CDR1 MNHNS, CDR2 SASEGT. The CDR3 runs 14 residues. In DNA, the CDR3 is TGTGCCAGCAGAAGGACAGGGCTTCAAGAGACCCAGTACTTC. It specifies CASRRTGLQETQYF.

This clonotype was detected only a few times. The chain recombines TRBV27 with TRBJ2-7; the match to TRBD2 covers 9 bases. The CDR3 spans 15 residues. The germline V gene has CDR1 MNHEY and CDR2 SMNVEV (reference sequence). Unmatched junction bases numbered 14, after V lost 8 bases and J lost 6 bases. The CDR3 reads CASRPVAGAPLEQYF. The CDR3 DNA reads as TGTGCCAGCCGGCCGGTAGCGGGGGCCCCTCTCGAGCAGTACTTC.

This clonotype has a count of ten or more. The chain combines TRBV20-1 with TRBJ2-5, with TRBD2 matching 8 bases. The CDR3 is made up of 16 amino acids. The germline CDR1 and CDR2 sequences are DFQATT and SNEGSKA (reference sequence). The V and J ends lost 4 bases and 1 base, in that order; junction bases with no gene match: 11. CDR3 residues: CSANHLQRGTQETQYF. In DNA, the CDR3 is TGCAGTGCTAACCACTTACAGCGGGGGACCCAAGAGACCCAGTACTTC.

This clonotype was seen many times. The chain carries TRBV5-1 and TRBJ2-7; 7 bases agree with TRBD1. The junction had 3 bases not matched to a gene; V was cut back by 0 bases and J by 0 bases. This CDR3 has 15 residues. In germline, CDR1 is SGHRS, CDR2 YFSETQ. CDR3 nucleotides: TGCGCCAGCAGCTTGGCCGGGACAGTCTCCTACGAGCAGTACTTC. It is translated as CASSLAGTVSYEQYF.

This rearrangement joins TRBV12-3 or TRBV12-4 to TRBJ2-1; TRBD2 agrees at 7 bases. The CDR3 sequence is 15 residues long. Trimming took 3 bases from V and 7 from J; bases not matched to a gene: 9. In nucleotides, the CDR3 is TGTGCCAGCAGTTTGTGGGGGGGGGTGGGGAATGAGCAGTTCTTC. Translation gives CASSLWGGVGNEQFF.

This rearrangement joins TRBV7-6 to TRBJ1-1; D uncertain. V was shortened by 5 bases and J by 1 base, with 14 bases between the two germline ends. Germline loops: CDR1 SGHVS, CDR2 FNYEAQ. There are 15 residues in the CDR3. The CDR3 is CASSPMTTGNTEAFF. CDR3 DNA: TGTGCCAGCAGCCCGATGACGACGGGGAACACTGAAGCTTTCTTT.

This clonotype was seen more than once but under ten times. The rearrangement joins TRBV20-1 to TRBJ2-4, with D hard to call. V was pared by 6 bases and J by 1 base, with 13 bases between. In germline, CDR1 is DFQATT, CDR2 SNEGSKA (reference sequence). The CDR3 spans 14 residues. The CDR3, as DNA: TGCAGTGCCGCCGACGACCCTGCCAAAAACATTCAGTACTTC. Translating gives CSAADDPAKNIQYF.

V gene TRBV5-1 combines with J gene TRBJ2-3; D is uncertain. There are 14 residues in the CDR3. Germline V gene sequence: CDR1 SGHRS, CDR2 YFSETQ. V lost 1 base, J lost 2 bases, and 8 bases lay in between. CDR3 region: CASSLITDTDTQYF. DNA for the CDR3: TGCGCCAGCAGCTTGATTACAGACACAGATACGCAGTATTTT.

This clonotype was counted a few times. The chain carries TRBV7-9 and TRBJ2-1; 8 bases fit TRBD2. The germline gives CDR1 SEHNR, CDR2 FQNEAQ (reference sequence). The V gene end was trimmed by 5 bases and the J gene end by 8 bases; junction bases not matched to a gene: 14. The CDR3 spans 16 residues. CDR3 region: CASSIPRAGGPDEQFF. Written as DNA, the CDR3 is TGTGCCAGCAGCATCCCCAGGGCGGGGGGCCCGGATGAGCAGTTCTTC.

This clonotype was picked up many times. The chain couples TRBV24-1 to TRBJ2-5; D gene uncertain. Trimming pared 2 bases from V and 0 bases from J, leaving 9 bases between. The CDR3 contains 15 residues. Germline CDR1 is KGHDR and CDR2 is SFDVKD. CDR3 in amino acids: CATSDYRADQETQYF. CDR3 nucleotide sequence: TGTGCCACCAGTGATTACCGGGCAGACCAAGAGACCCAGTACTTC.

The chain recombines TRBV29-1 with TRBJ2-2, with D possibly TRBD2 on 6 matching bases. Looked up from germline, CDR1 is SQVTM and CDR2 is ANQGSEA. The CDR3 sequence is 14 residues long. Deletions cut 2 bases from V and 4 bases from J, with 11 bases between. The DNA of the CDR3 is TGCAGCGTTGAATCCCAGGGAGGCACCGGGGAGCTGTTTTTT. Translation gives CSVESQGGTGELFF.

The rearrangement uses TRBV3-1 and TRBJ1-4; TRBD1 matches 7 bases. This CDR3 is 15 amino acids long. Trimming removed 8 bases from V and 5 bases from J; junction bases left unmatched: 11. Germline V CDR1 and CDR2: LGHDT, YNNKEL (reference sequence). CDR3 nucleotide sequence: TGTGCCAGCGCCCTAGGATACAGGGGAAATGAAAAACTGTTTTTT. It encodes CASALGYRGNEKLFF.

This chain joins TRBV20-1 and TRBJ2-1, with a possible D match to TRBD1 (6 bases). The CDR3 runs 14 residues. CDR1 DFQATT and CDR2 SNEGSKA come from the germline V gene (reference sequence). V lost 1 base, J lost 7 bases, and 14 bases lay in between. DNA for the CDR3: TGCAGTGCTAGAGGACAGGTGCATTTTAATGAGCAGTTCTTC. It encodes CSARGQVHFNEQFF.

This clonotype showed up many times. V gene TRBV20-1 combines with J gene TRBJ2-2; the match to TRBD1 covers 7 bases. Germline V CDR1 and CDR2: DFQATT, SNEGSKA (reference sequence). The CDR3 totals 16 residues. The ends lost 0 bases at V and 3 bases at J; junction bases unmatched: 7. The CDR3 sequence: CSAREPRGKDTGELFF. DNA of the CDR3: TGCAGTGCTAGAGAGCCCAGGGGGAAGGACACCGGGGAGCTGTTTTTT.

In this sample, this clonotype turned up many times. This chain joins TRBV10-2 and TRBJ2-1, with D uncertain. V lost 8 bases to trimming and J lost 2 bases, with 7 bases between them. The V gene's germline CDR1 is WSHSY and CDR2 SAAADI. This CDR3 is 12 amino acids long. CDR3 coding DNA: TGCGCCAGCGCTTCTCCCTACAATGAGCAGTTCTTC. It specifies CASASPYNEQFF.

This clonotype was detected a few times. The chain recombines TRBV27 with TRBJ1-5, with 7 bases identical to TRBD1. With 2 bases clipped from V and 6 bases from J, the junction kept 7 bases outside the gene matches. This CDR3 is 15 amino acids long. The germline V gene has CDR1 MNHEY and CDR2 SMNVEV (reference sequence). The CDR3 loop is CASSLDQGEGQPQHF. Written as DNA, the CDR3 is TGTGCCAGCAGTTTAGATCAGGGGGAAGGTCAGCCCCAGCATTTT.

V usage is TRBV12-3 or TRBV12-4 and J usage is TRBJ1-1; D might be TRBD1 (5 bases). V was shortened by 7 bases and J by 1 base, with 10 bases between the two germline ends. This CDR3 has 13 amino acids. DNA for the CDR3: TGTGCCAGCACTTGGGGGGGGAACACTGAAGCTTTCTTT. It yields the protein CASTWGGNTEAFF.

Regarding this clonotype: Germline is not matched at one junction end, which may reflect a read error. This chain connects TRBV14 to TRBJ1-6; D unclear. This CDR3 region has 14 residues. Germline assignment: CDR1 SGHDN and CDR2 FVKESK. The CDR3 DNA reads as TGTGCCAGCAGCCAAGCCATGGATAATTCACCCCTACACTTT. Translation gives CASSQAMDNSPLHF.

In its sample, this clonotype was seen many times. This sequence joins TRBV12-3 or TRBV12-4 and TRBJ2-5; perhaps TRBD2 as D (5 bases). The CDR3 sequence is 14 residues long. Trimming cost V 3 bases and J 2 bases, with 10 bases left between them. The CDR3 DNA reads as TGTGCCAGCAGTTTGGGGAGCGAACAAGAGACCCAGTACTTC. This codes for CASSLGSEQETQYF.

Many counts were recorded for this clonotype. The rearrangement joins TRBV12-3 or TRBV12-4 to TRBJ2-1, with 8 bases lining up with TRBD1. CDR3 size: 12 residues. V dropped 7 bases and J dropped 8; count of bases not matched to a gene: 4. The CDR3 loop reads CASKTGEDEQFF. CDR3 coding DNA: TGTGCCAGCAAGACAGGGGAGGATGAGCAGTTCTTC.

This clonotype has more than one count but fewer than ten. This sequence joins TRBV29-1 and TRBJ1-1, with D perhaps TRBD1 (5 bases). Per the germline V gene, CDR1 is SQVTM and CDR2 is ANQGSEA. This CDR3 has 18 residues. Trimming shortened V by 5 bases and J by 0 bases, and 25 bases separated the two germline ends. The chain's CDR3 is CSVRGAERARGMNTEAFF. CDR3 DNA: TGCAGCGTTCGCGGGGCGGAAAGGGCCCGGGGGATGAACACTGAAGCTTTCTTT.

This clonotype was observed many times. The V and J genes are TRBV29-1 and TRBJ1-2; D not resolved. The germline V gene has CDR1 SQVTM and CDR2 ANQGSEA. The ends were cut back, 0 bases at V and 7 bases at J, with 9 bases in the middle. The CDR3 is 12 residues long. CDR3 bases: TGCAGCGTTGAAGATTCAGGCTCTGGCTACACCTTC. Translated: CSVEDSGSGYTF.

This clonotype has a handful of counts. J is TRBJ2-3 and V is TRBV6-6, with D perhaps TRBD2 (5 bases). CDR3 length equals 12 residues. V was pared by 6 bases and J by 5 bases, with 9 bases between. Germline V CDR1 and CDR2: MNHNY, SVGAGI (reference sequence). This chain's CDR3 is CASSALGDTQYF. The CDR3, as DNA: TGTGCCAGCAGCGCACTAGGAGATACGCAGTATTTT.

This clonotype was recorded many times. This chain's CDR3 is CASRARGTFYNEQFF. For the CDR3, the DNA is TGTGCCAGCAGGGCCCGGGGGACCTTCTACAATGAGCAGTTCTTC. The rearrangement uses TRBV6-5 and TRBJ2-1, with D perhaps TRBD2 (6 bases). With 6 bases removed from V and 3 bases from J, the gap between germline ends came to 15 bases. This CDR3 is built from 15 residues. Germline V CDR1 and CDR2: MNHEY, SVGAGI.

This clonotype was picked up a small number of times. V and J are TRBV29-1 and TRBJ2-5, with D tentatively TRBD2 (7 bases). Germline V gene lookup returns CDR1 SQVTM and CDR2 ANQGSEA. The CDR3 extends over 12 amino acids. For the CDR3, the DNA is TGCACCCTAGGGGGGGCGCGGGAGACCCAGTACTTC. Protein sequence: CTLGGARETQYF.

This rearrangement joins TRBV3-1 to TRBJ1-6; D not resolved. Between the trimmed V and J ends, which lost 1 base and 9 bases, there was a span of 7 bases. The CDR3 loop spans 13 amino acids. Germline lookup yields CDR1 LGHDT and CDR2 YNNKEL (reference sequence). The CDR3 loop reads CASSQGRGSPLHF. DNA for the CDR3: TGTGCCAGCAGCCAAGGGAGAGGTTCACCCCTCCACTTT.